These 10 T cell receptor beta chains came from one sample sequenced in a study of blood T cell repertoires in COVID-19. Assay used: immunoSEQ multiplex PCR; TCRdb lists only in-frame clones, some missing. The table has roughly 200,000 clones, about 90% seen once; the top ten hold 0.6% to 0.8%. The sequencing input was peripheral blood. The receptors here all came from a man over 45 with acute or convalescent COVID-19.

The V and J genes are TRBV28 and TRBJ1-2; TRBD1 matches at 8 bases. This CDR3 has 16 residues. Germline CDR1 MDHEN, CDR2 SYDVKM. The V gene end was trimmed by 5 bases and the J gene end by 5 bases; junction bases not matched to a gene: 13. The CDR3 reads CASSPSGTGNSYGYTF. CDR3 bases: TGTGCCAGCAGTCCCTCCGGGACAGGAAATTCGTATGGCTACACCTTC.

V usage is TRBV5-1 and J usage is TRBJ2-7, with TRBD1 matching 9 bases. The germline V gene encodes CDR1 SGHRS and CDR2 YFSETQ. CDR3 size: 14 residues. V shed 4 bases, J shed 5 bases, and the junction held 7 bases outside the gene matches. CDR3 coding DNA: TGCGCCAGCAGCGGGGGACAGGGCTGGAACGAGCAGTACTTC. Amino acids: CASSGGQGWNEQYF. Full variable domain (outside the CDR3, taken from reference TRBV5-1 and TRBJ2-7): KAGVTQTPRYLIKTRGQQVTLSCSPISGHRSVSWYQQTPGQGLQFLFEYFSETQRNKGNFPGRFSGRQFSNSRSEMNVSTLELGDSALYLCASSGGQGWNEQYFGPGTRLTVT.

The chain carries TRBV18 and TRBJ2-2, with a possible D match to TRBD1 (6 bases). The germline V gene encodes CDR1 KGHSH and CDR2 LQKENI. The CDR3 totals 15 residues. V lost 3 bases to trimming and J lost 1 base, with 9 bases between them. CDR3 nucleotides: TGTGCCAGCTCACCCCGCAGGGGGAACACCGGGGAGCTGTTTTTT. Translation: CASSPRRGNTGELFF.

This clone was detected only once. This sample includes further DNA sequences coding for the same CDR3. The V call is TRBV28, the J call TRBJ1-5; D perhaps matches TRBD1 (5 bases). This CDR3 comprises 13 residues. Germline loops: CDR1 MDHEN, CDR2 SYDVKM. V lost 6 bases to trimming and J lost 0 bases, with 6 bases between them. CDR3 sequence (DNA): TGTGCCAGCAGCAGGGATAGCAATCAGCCCCAGCATTTT. Amino acid sequence: CASSRDSNQPQHF.

The V gene is TRBV5-1, the J gene TRBJ2-2; TRBD2 matches at 8 bases. Germline V gene data show CDR1 as SGHRS and CDR2 as YFSETQ. This CDR3 is built from 18 residues. Germline trimming cut 0 bases from V and 10 bases from J; bases unmatched to any gene: 17. The CDR3 bases are TGCGCCAGCAGCTTGGTGGATAGCGGGGCCGGTCAGGTAGTGGAGCTGTTTTTT. It encodes CASSLVDSGAGQVVELFF.

This chain joins TRBV5-6 and TRBJ1-2; 8 bases match TRBD1. V shed 4 bases, J shed 3 bases, and the junction held 11 bases outside the gene matches. This CDR3 region has 16 residues. CDR1 and CDR2 (germline): SGHDT, YYEEEE. The CDR3 loop reads CASSTSRTGPDYGYTF. The CDR3 DNA is TGTGCCAGCAGCACATCAAGGACAGGGCCCGACTATGGCTACACCTTC.

This chain links TRBV19 with TRBJ1-5; no definite D call. Trimming removed 7 bases at V and 5 bases at J, with 21 bases between. The CDR3 contains 16 residues. Germline V gives CDR1 LNHDA, CDR2 SQIVND (reference sequence). The CDR3 loop is CASMASTMVTYQPQHF. As DNA, the CDR3 is TGTGCCAGTATGGCTTCCACAATGGTCACCTATCAGCCCCAGCATTTT. Drawing the rest from reference TRBV19 and TRBJ1-5, the complete variable domain is DGGITQSPKYLFRKEGQNVTLSCEQNLNHDAMYWYRQDPGQGLRLIYYSQIVNDFQKGDIAEGYSVSREKKESFPLTVTSAQKNPTAFYLCASMASTMVTYQPQHFGDGTRLSIL.

CDR3 DNA sequence: TGTGCCAGCAGCGACACCCAATCAGACAGACAGCCCCAGCATTTT. Amino acids: CASSDTQSDRQPQHF. This sequence joins TRBV28 and TRBJ1-5; tentatively, D is TRBD1 (5 bases). The ends were cut back, 6 bases at V and 7 bases at J, with 19 bases in the middle. This CDR3 contains 15 residues. Germline CDR1 and CDR2: MDHEN and SYDVKM.

The rearrangement links TRBV30 to TRBJ1-3; D remains ambiguous. Per germline, CDR1 GTSNPN and CDR2 SVGIG (reference sequence). This CDR3 region has 15 residues. V was shortened by 5 bases and J by 0 bases, with 14 bases between the two germline ends. DNA of the CDR3: TGTGCCTGGGACCGGGTGAAGGCCTCTGGAAACACCATATATTTT. This codes for CAWDRVKASGNTIYF.

The rearrangement links TRBV5-1 to TRBJ2-3, with TRBD2 matching over 10 bases. The CDR3 runs 16 residues. Per the germline V gene, CDR1 is SGHRS and CDR2 is YFSETQ. With 4 bases clipped from V and 0 bases from J, the junction kept 5 bases outside the gene matches. DNA for the CDR3: TGCGCCAGCAGCACAGGACTAGCGGTTAGCACAGATACGCAGTATTTT. This encodes CASSTGLAVSTDTQYF.